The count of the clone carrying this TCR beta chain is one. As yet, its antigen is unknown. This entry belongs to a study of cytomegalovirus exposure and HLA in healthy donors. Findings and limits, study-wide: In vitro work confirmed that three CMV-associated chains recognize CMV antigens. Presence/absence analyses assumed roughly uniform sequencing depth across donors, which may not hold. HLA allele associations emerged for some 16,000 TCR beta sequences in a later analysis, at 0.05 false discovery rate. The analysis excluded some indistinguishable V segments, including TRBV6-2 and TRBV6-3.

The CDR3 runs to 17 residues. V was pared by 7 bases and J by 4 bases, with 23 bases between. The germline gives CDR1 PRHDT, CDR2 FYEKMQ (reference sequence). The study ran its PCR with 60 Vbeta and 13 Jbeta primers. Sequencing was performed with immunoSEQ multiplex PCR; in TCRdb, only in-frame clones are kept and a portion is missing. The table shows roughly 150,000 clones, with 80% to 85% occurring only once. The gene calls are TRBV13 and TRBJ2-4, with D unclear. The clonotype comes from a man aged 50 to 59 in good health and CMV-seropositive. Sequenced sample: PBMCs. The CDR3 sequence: CASKFGAPKVLKNIQYF. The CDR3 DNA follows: TGTGCCAGCAAGTTCGGAGCTCCGAAAGTTTTGAAAAACATTCAGTACTTC. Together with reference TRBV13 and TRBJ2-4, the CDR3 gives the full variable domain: AAGVIQSPRHLIKEKRETATLKCYPIPRHDTVYWYQQGPGQDPQFLISFYEKMQSDKGSIPDRFSAQQFSDYHSELNMSSLELGDSALYFCASKFGAPKVLKNIQYFGAGTRLSVL.